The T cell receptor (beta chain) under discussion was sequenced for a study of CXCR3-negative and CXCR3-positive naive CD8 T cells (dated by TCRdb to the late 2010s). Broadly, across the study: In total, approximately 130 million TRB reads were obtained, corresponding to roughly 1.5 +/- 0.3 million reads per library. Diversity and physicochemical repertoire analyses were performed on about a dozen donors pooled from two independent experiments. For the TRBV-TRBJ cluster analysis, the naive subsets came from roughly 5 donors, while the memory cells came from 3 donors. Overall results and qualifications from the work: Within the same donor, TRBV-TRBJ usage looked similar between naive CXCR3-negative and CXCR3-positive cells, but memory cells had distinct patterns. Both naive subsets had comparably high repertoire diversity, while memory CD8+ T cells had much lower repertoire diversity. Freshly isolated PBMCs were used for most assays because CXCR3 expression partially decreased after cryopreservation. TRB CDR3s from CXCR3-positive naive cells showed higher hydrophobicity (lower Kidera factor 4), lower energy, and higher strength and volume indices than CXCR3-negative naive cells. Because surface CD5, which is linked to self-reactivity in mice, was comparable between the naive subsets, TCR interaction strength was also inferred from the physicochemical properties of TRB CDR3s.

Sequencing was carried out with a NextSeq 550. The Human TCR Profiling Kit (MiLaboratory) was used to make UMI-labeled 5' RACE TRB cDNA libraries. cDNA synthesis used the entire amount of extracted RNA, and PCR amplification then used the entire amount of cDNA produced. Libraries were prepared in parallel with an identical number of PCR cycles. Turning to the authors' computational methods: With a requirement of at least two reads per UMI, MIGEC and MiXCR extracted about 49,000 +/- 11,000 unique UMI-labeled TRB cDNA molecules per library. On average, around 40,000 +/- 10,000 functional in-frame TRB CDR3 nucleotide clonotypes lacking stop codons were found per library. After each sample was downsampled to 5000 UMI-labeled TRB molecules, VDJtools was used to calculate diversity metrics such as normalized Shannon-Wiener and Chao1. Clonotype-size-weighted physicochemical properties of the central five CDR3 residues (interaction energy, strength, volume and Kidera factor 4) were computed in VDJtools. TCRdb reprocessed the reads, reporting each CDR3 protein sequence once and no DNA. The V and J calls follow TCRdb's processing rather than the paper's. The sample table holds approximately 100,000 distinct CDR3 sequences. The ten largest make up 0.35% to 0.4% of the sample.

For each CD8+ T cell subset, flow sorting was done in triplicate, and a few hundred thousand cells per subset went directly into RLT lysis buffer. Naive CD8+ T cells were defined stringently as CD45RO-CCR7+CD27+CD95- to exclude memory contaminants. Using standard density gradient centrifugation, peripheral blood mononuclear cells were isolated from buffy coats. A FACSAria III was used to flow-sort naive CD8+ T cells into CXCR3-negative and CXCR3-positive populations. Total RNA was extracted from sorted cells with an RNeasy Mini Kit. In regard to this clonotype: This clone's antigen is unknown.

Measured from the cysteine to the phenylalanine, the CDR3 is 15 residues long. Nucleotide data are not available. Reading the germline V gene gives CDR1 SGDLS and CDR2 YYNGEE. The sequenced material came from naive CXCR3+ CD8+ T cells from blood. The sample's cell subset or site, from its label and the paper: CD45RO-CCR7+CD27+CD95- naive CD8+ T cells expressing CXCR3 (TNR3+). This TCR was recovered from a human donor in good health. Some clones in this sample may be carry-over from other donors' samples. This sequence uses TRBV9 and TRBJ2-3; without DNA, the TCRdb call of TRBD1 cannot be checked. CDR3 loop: CASSGDRGWPDTQYF.